The entry below describes one T cell receptor beta chain. Antigen: not known. Other DNA sequences in the sample encode the same CDR3. The source of the sample is a study of T cell responses to AZD1222 COVID-19 vaccine. The study's findings and limits: Clonal diversity was possibly underestimated, and white British individuals and females predominated among donors. Scientists sampled the repertoires only once the peak T cell response had passed.

V was pared by 2 bases and J by 8 bases, with 3 bases between. The CDR3 is made up of 11 amino acids. Germline loops: CDR1 ENHRY, CDR2 SYGVKD. The method was immunoSEQ multiplex PCR; TCRdb's version includes in-frame clones alone and lacks a portion of them. This sample has 95,000 to 120,000 clones, with about 87% found just once. The material was peripheral blood, obtained 28 days after the second AZD1222 dose. The receptor was derived from an adult who received the AZD1222 COVID-19 vaccine. The rearrangement uses TRBV10-3 and TRBJ1-4; D not certain. As DNA, the CDR3 is TGTGCCATCAGTGAGGGGGAAAAACTGTTTTTT. Amino acid sequence: CAISEGEKLFF.